The 21 T cell receptor beta chains in this list originate from one sample, sequenced in a study of blood T cell repertoires in COVID-19. Sequenced by immunoSEQ multiplex PCR; TCRdb stores in-frame clones only, minus some. The sample carries over 130,000 clones, roughly 80% recorded once. Sequenced sample: peripheral blood. Receptor source: a woman between 50 and 59 years old with active or convalescent COVID-19.

The DNA for the CDR3 is TGTGCCAGCAGAGGAACAGGGGGCGTCCCTGAAGCTTTCTTT. This encodes CASRGTGGVPEAFF. The rearrangement uses TRBV4-2 and TRBJ1-1, with 9 nucleotides matching TRBD1. The CDR3 consists of 14 residues. Germline V gene sequence: CDR1 LGHNA, CDR2 YNFKEQ. J gave up 6 bases and V 6 bases, and 8 bases lay outside the gene matches.

Only a few counts were recorded for this clone. The V and J genes are TRBV5-4 and TRBJ2-7; 10 nucleotides agree with TRBD1. V lost 9 bases to trimming and J lost 6 bases; unmatched junction nucleotides: 6. Germline V CDR1 and CDR2: SGHNT, YYREEE (reference sequence). There are 12 residues in the CDR3. CDR3 loop: CATSRDRGEQYF. CDR3 bases: TGTGCCACTTCACGGGACAGGGGCGAGCAGTACTTC.

This chain uses TRBV7-6 with TRBJ2-5; tentative D call: TRBD1 (6 bases). Trimming left V 3 bases short and J 5 bases short, with 16 bases between. Germline values: CDR1 SGHVS, CDR2 FNYEAQ. The CDR3 is made up of 15 amino acids. CDR3 nucleotide sequence: TGTGCCAGCAGCTTGGGAACAGGGTCTTGGGAGACCCAGTACTTC. This sequence encodes CASSLGTGSWETQYF.

The chain joins TRBV4-2 to TRBJ2-4; 8 bases are shared with TRBD1. From germline, CDR1 is LGHNA and CDR2 YNFKEQ. Trimming cost V 2 bases and J 5 bases; bases outside gene matches: 5. The CDR3 is 15 residues long. The CDR3 nucleotides are TGTGCCAGCAGCCAACCTGGACAGGGAGAAAACATTCAGTACTTC. Amino acid sequence: CASSQPGQGENIQYF.

CDR3 DNA: TGTGCCAGCAGCCCTCGGGTCTCCTATAATTCACCCCTCCACTTT. It translates to CASSPRVSYNSPLHF. This sequence joins TRBV11-2 and TRBJ1-6; D gene uncertain. Deletions cut 5 bases from V and 0 bases from J, with 8 bases between. CDR3 length equals 15 residues. The germline V gene has CDR1 SGHAT and CDR2 FQNNGV.

The chain has TRBV19 and TRBJ2-2, with a tentative D call TRBD1 (5 bases). Trimming removed 1 base at V and 8 bases at J, with 14 bases between. The CDR3 is 15 residues long. From germline, CDR1 is LNHDA and CDR2 SQIVND (reference sequence). The CDR3 spells CASSIVGQGTGELFF. As DNA, the CDR3 is TGTGCCAGTAGTATAGTCGGGCAGGGCACTGGGGAGCTGTTTTTT.

The V call is TRBV30, the J call TRBJ1-2; TRBD1 is a possible D gene (6 bases). The germline gives CDR1 GTSNPN, CDR2 SVGIG (reference sequence). Trimming took off 2 bases at V and 4 bases at J, with 14 bases between the two ends. The CDR3 is 14 amino acids. This chain's CDR3 is CAWSSQTGTYGYTF. CDR3 sequence (DNA): TGTGCCTGGAGTTCCCAGACAGGAACCTATGGCTACACCTTC. Together with reference TRBV30 and TRBJ1-2, the CDR3 gives the full variable domain: SQTIHQWPATLVQPVGSPLSLECTVEGTSNPNLYWYRQAAGRGLQLLFYSVGIGQISSEVPQNLSASRPQDRQFILSSKKLLLSDSGFYLCAWSSQTGTYGYTFGSGTRLTVV.

With respect to this clone: This sample also contains other DNA sequences that code for the same CDR3. The rearrangement links TRBV25-1 to TRBJ1-2; D remains unclear. Looked up from germline, CDR1 is MGHDK and CDR2 is SYGVNS. This CDR3 comprises 11 residues. The V gene lost 3 bases and the J gene lost 5 bases, with 4 bases spanning the gap. In DNA form, the CDR3 reads TGTGCCAGCAGTGAGTCATATGGCTACACCTTC. It codes for CASSESYGYTF.

This clone was found a few times. A far larger clone is a single base away, which makes a read error likely. J is TRBJ1-2 and V is TRBV5-4; 9 positions agree with TRBD1. The V segment lost 3 bases and the J segment 2 bases; nucleotides outside the gene matches: 2. The CDR3 spans 14 residues. Germline assignment: CDR1 SGHNT and CDR2 YYREEE (reference sequence). CDR3 DNA sequence: TGTGCCAGCAGCTCCGGGACAGGGAACTATGGCTACACCTTC. It specifies CASSSGTGNYGYTF.

The rearrangement joins TRBV5-6 to TRBJ1-1, with D possibly matching TRBD1 (5 bases). V gave up 2 bases and J gave up 10 bases, with 12 bases separating them. Germline CDR1 reads SGHDT; CDR2 reads YYEEEE. The CDR3 consists of 12 residues. The CDR3 reads CASSFPGGGAFF. The CDR3 DNA is TGTGCCAGCAGCTTCCCGGGGGGGGGAGCTTTCTTT.

This sequence joins TRBV19 and TRBJ1-1, with 8 bases lining up with TRBD1. The V gene's germline CDR1 is LNHDA and CDR2 SQIVND (reference sequence). After removal of 4 bases from V and 0 bases from J, the junction contained 7 bases not matched to a gene. The CDR3 totals 16 residues. The CDR3 DNA sequence: TGTGCCAGTAGTAACCCCGGACAGGGTGTGAACACTGAAGCTTTCTTT. Amino acids: CASSNPGQGVNTEAFF.

The chain uses TRBV29-1 and TRBJ2-1; 9 bases line up with TRBD1. The V gene's germline CDR1 is SQVTM and CDR2 ANQGSEA. CDR3 length equals 15 residues. With 7 bases clipped from V and 0 bases from J, the junction kept 7 bases outside the gene matches. CDR3 nucleotides: TGCAGCGGGGGGACAGGGAGAAGCTCCTACAATGAGCAGTTCTTC. This sequence encodes CSGGTGRSSYNEQFF.

The chain couples TRBV18 to TRBJ2-1; 8 bases are shared with TRBD2. Germline CDR1 is KGHSH and CDR2 is LQKENI. The V segment lost 5 bases and the J segment 7 bases; nucleotides outside the gene matches: 10. This CDR3 is 15 amino acids long. The CDR3 DNA is TGTGCCAGCTCAACAACCGGGACTAGGGTTAATGAGCAGTTCTTC. Amino acids: CASSTTGTRVNEQFF.

The chain links TRBV5-1 to TRBJ1-1; possibly TRBD1 for D (5 bases). The CDR3 length is 16 residues. Trimming pared 0 bases from V and 0 bases from J, leaving 12 bases between. Germline-derived CDR1 and CDR2 are SGHRS and YFSETQ. CDR3 nucleotides: TGCGCCAGCAGCTTGGCCTCCCTACAGGTGAACACTGAAGCTTTCTTT. Residues: CASSLASLQVNTEAFF. The whole variable domain, remainder taken from reference TRBV5-1 and TRBJ1-1, is KAGVTQTPRYLIKTRGQQVTLSCSPISGHRSVSWYQQTPGQGLQFLFEYFSETQRNKGNFPGRFSGRQFSNSRSEMNVSTLELGDSALYLCASSLASLQVNTEAFFGQGTRLTVV.

The chain combines TRBV6-2 or TRBV6-3 with TRBJ1-1; 7 bases are shared with TRBD1. V dropped 4 bases and J dropped 0; count of bases not matched to a gene: 5. CDR1 and CDR2 from the germline V gene are MNHEY and SVGEGT. This CDR3 has 15 amino acids. DNA for the CDR3: TGTGCCAGCAGTTCCTTCGGGACAGTGAACACTGAAGCTTTCTTT. It encodes CASSSFGTVNTEAFF.

The chain has TRBV9 and TRBJ1-4; perhaps TRBD1 as D (6 bases). The germline V and J ends were trimmed by 5 bases and 5 bases, with 16 bases remaining between them. This CDR3 contains 15 residues. Germline lookup yields CDR1 SGDLS and CDR2 YYNGEE. CDR3 sequence: CASSQAGAGNEKLFF. For the CDR3, the DNA is TGTGCCAGCAGTCAGGCGGGGGCAGGCAATGAAAAACTGTTTTTT.

The CDR3 sequence is CASSDDRLRGFLNEQFF. The DNA for the CDR3 is TGTGCCAGCAGTGATGACAGGCTAAGGGGATTCCTCAATGAGCAGTTCTTC. This rearrangement joins TRBV6-1 to TRBJ2-1; the D gene is possibly TRBD1 (6 bases). This CDR3 spans 17 amino acids. The V gene's germline CDR1 is MNHNS and CDR2 SASEGT. The V gene lost 3 bases and the J gene lost 6 bases, with 21 bases spanning the gap.

The chain recombines TRBV30 with TRBJ2-5, with unresolved D. Trimming took 1 base from V and 1 from J, leaving 7 bases between them. CDR1 is GTSNPN, CDR2 SVGIG, per germline (reference sequence). The length of the CDR3 is 13 residues. The CDR3 protein is CAWSEQTQETQYF. CDR3 coding DNA: TGTGCCTGGAGTGAACAGACCCAAGAGACCCAGTACTTC.

This chain connects TRBV19 to TRBJ1-5; 9 nucleotides align to TRBD1. CDR3 length equals 18 residues. Germline V gives CDR1 LNHDA, CDR2 SQIVND (reference sequence). V dropped 6 bases and J dropped 0; count of bases not matched to a gene: 12. CDR3 nucleotide sequence: TGTGCCAGTAGGTATACCGGGACAGGGAGTTTTAGCAATCAGCCCCAGCATTTT. It translates to CASRYTGTGSFSNQPQHF.

The V call is TRBV29-1, the J call TRBJ1-2; 7 bases fit TRBD1. V lost 6 bases to trimming and J lost 7 bases; unmatched junction nucleotides: 5. Per germline, CDR1 SQVTM and CDR2 ANQGSEA. This CDR3 is 11 amino acids long. The chain's CDR3 is CSVRQGGGYTF. The CDR3 coding sequence is TGCAGCGTCCGACAGGGCGGTGGCTACACCTTC.

The chain combines TRBV27 with TRBJ1-1, with D perhaps matching TRBD1 (5 bases). The V gene's germline CDR1 is MNHEY and CDR2 SMNVEV (reference sequence). This CDR3 comprises 13 residues. The V end was cut by 6 bases, the J end by 6 bases, with 14 bases between. The CDR3 DNA follows: TGTGCCAGCAGGGAACCCGGGACTCCTGAAGCTTTCTTT. Residues: CASREPGTPEAFF.